This is a list of T cell receptor beta chains from one sample in a study of T cell repertoires in cytomegalovirus infection. TCRdb itself ran the reads through MiXCR, one entry per CDR3 protein. The data show 300,000 to 400,000 distinct CDR3 sequences, with more than 20% seen just once and roughly 15% held by the top ten. Their target antigens are unknown. The sample consisted of cultured PBMCs, taken from culture after CMV antigen stimulation. Source of these receptors: a human donor in good health (CMV status not recorded). Some clones in this sample may be carry-over from other donors' samples. Both conserved end residues are part of each CDR3. Each record gives: CDR3 DNA, CDR3 protein, D gene, J gene, clone size, V gene. D genes are given only for firm matches. Rows may omit the clone size; those that give it use once, few, many or a size class.

TGTGCCAGCAGCTTTTTGGGGGCAACGGATACGCAGTATTTT | CASSFLGATDTQYF | - | TRBJ2-3 | - | TRBV7-6
TGTGCCAGCAGCGCGGGACTAGGGAGCACAGATACGCAGTATTTT | CASSAGLGSTDTQYF | TRBD2 | TRBJ2-3 | few | TRBV7-8
TGTGCCACCAGTGACAACGATATAGCGAACACAGATACGCAGTATTTT | CATSDNDIANTDTQYF | - | TRBJ2-3 | - | TRBV24-1
TGTGCCAGCAGCCGCAGGGGTTGGGAGACCCAGTACTTC | CASSRRGWETQYF | - | TRBJ2-5 | many | TRBV7-2
TGTGCCAGCAGTCCCTCAGGGAACAATGAGCAGTTCTTC | CASSPSGNNEQFF | - | TRBJ2-1 | few | TRBV27
TGCAGTGCTAATGCGGGAGGGGCGTTGGCCACAGATACGCAGTATTTT | CSANAGGALATDTQYF | TRBD2 | TRBJ2-3 | - | TRBV20-1
TGTGCCAGCAGCCAAGGTCGGGATTGGACAGATACGCAGTATTTT | CASSQGRDWTDTQYF | - | TRBJ2-3 | - | TRBV3-1
TGTGCCAGCAGCTTAACCTGGACAGGGGAGCAGTTCTTC | CASSLTWTGEQFF | TRBD1 | TRBJ2-1 | - | TRBV7-2
TGTGCCAGCAGCTTCTCCTACACTGAGCAGTTCTTC | CASSFSYTEQFF | - | TRBJ2-1 | many | TRBV5-6
TGTGCCAGCTCAACGTCCTTGTCGGGAGGGAACCAAAACACTGAAGCTTTCTTT | CASSTSLSGGNQNTEAFF | - | TRBJ1-1 | - | TRBV18
TGTGCCAGCAGCTCCTCATCTAGCGGGAGTTCCTACAATGAGCAGTTCTTC | CASSSSSSGSSYNEQFF | TRBD2 | TRBJ2-1 | few | TRBV7-3
TGTGCCAGCAGTTATTTTCTCAGCGTGGGCAATGAGCAGTTCTTC | CASSYFLSVGNEQFF | - | TRBJ2-1 | - | TRBV6-2/TRBV6-3
TGTGCCAGCAGCTCCGACTCCGGATTAGACCAAAGGAGCTCTGGAAACACCATATATTTT | CASSSDSGLDQRSSGNTIYF | - | TRBJ1-3 | many | TRBV7-2
TGTGCCAGCAGCTCCCAACAGGACTCCTACGAGCAGTACTTC | CASSSQQDSYEQYF | - | TRBJ2-7 | many | TRBV7-2
TGTGCCAGCAGTTTAATGGGAGTGGGCACTGAAGCTTTCTTT | CASSLMGVGTEAFF | - | TRBJ1-1 | - | TRBV27
TGTGCCAGCAGCTTAGTGGGGGGGGGCTCTGGAAACACCATATATTTT | CASSLVGGGSGNTIYF | - | TRBJ1-3 | few | TRBV7-2
TGTGCCAGCAGTCCCGGAGCGGGAGGGCCCCTCGAGCAGTACTTC | CASSPGAGGPLEQYF | TRBD2 | TRBJ2-7 | - | TRBV6-2/TRBV6-3
TGTGCCAGCAGCTTAGATCAGGGGAGACGCTCCCCGTATTTT | CASSLDQGRRSPYF | - | TRBJ2-3 | many | TRBV7-2
TGTGCCAGCAGCTTAACCGGCCCAGATACGCAGTATTTT | CASSLTGPDTQYF | - | TRBJ2-3 | many | TRBV7-2
TGTGCCAGCAGTTTATTTCTCGGAGGGAGCTCCTATAATTCACCCCTCCACTTT | CASSLFLGGSSYNSPLHF | - | TRBJ1-6 | - | TRBV27
TGTGCCAGCAGCCAAGAGACGGACAGCACTGAAGCTTTCTTT | CASSQETDSTEAFF | - | TRBJ1-1 | - | TRBV12-3/TRBV12-4
TGTGCCAGCAGTTACGAGAGCGGGAGGGCATTCGGGGAGCTGTTTTTT | CASSYESGRAFGELFF | TRBD2 | TRBJ2-2 | - | TRBV6-1
TGTGCCAGCAGCTCGACCGGGACTAGCGGGATGACTGAGCAGTTCTTC | CASSSTGTSGMTEQFF | TRBD2 | TRBJ2-1 | - | TRBV7-8
TGTGCCATCAGTGTAGGGGATTCGGAGACCCAGTACTTC | CAISVGDSETQYF | - | TRBJ2-5 | few | TRBV10-3
TGTGCCAGCTCACCAAGCAGGGACAATGAGCAGTTCTTC | CASSPSRDNEQFF | - | TRBJ2-1 | few | TRBV18
TGTGCCAGCAGTTACGGTCTACATTACAATGAGCAGTTCTTC | CASSYGLHYNEQFF | - | TRBJ2-1 | - | TRBV6-2/TRBV6-3
TGCGCCAGCAGCCAAGTGGATGATGAAACCAATGAGCAGTTCTTC | CASSQVDDETNEQFF | - | TRBJ2-1 | few | TRBV4-1
TGTGCCAGCAGCCGAGTACAGGTGAACACTGAAGCTTTCTTT | CASSRVQVNTEAFF | - | TRBJ1-1 | few | TRBV7-2
TGTGCCAGTAGGGCAGGAACCCTCCGGGATCAGCCCCAGCATTTT | CASRAGTLRDQPQHF | - | TRBJ1-5 | many | TRBV19
TGCGCCAGCAGCTTGGAGCTAAATGGCTACACCTTC | CASSLELNGYTF | - | TRBJ1-2 | - | TRBV5-1
TGTGCCAGCAGCTCTAGCGGGAGGACGACCCAGTACTTC | CASSSSGRTTQYF | TRBD2 | TRBJ2-5 | - | TRBV11-2
TGTGCCAGCAGTTACTCGGGAGCGGTAAGGTACGAGCAGTACTTC | CASSYSGAVRYEQYF | - | TRBJ2-7 | - | TRBV6-2/TRBV6-3
TGTGCCAGCAGCTCGGACAGGGTGGCCTACGAGCAGTACTTC | CASSSDRVAYEQYF | TRBD1 | TRBJ2-7 | - | TRBV7-2
TGTGCCAGCAGCTTAGTCCGCGGGCCCAGCACAGATACGCAGTATTTT | CASSLVRGPSTDTQYF | - | TRBJ2-3 | - | TRBV11-2
TGTGCCAGCAGCCCGGACGGAGGCGGTCAGCCCCAGCATTTT | CASSPDGGGQPQHF | - | TRBJ1-5 | many | TRBV7-2
TGTGCCAGCAGCTCCCTTAGCGGGAGCCTGAACAATGAGCAGTTCTTC | CASSSLSGSLNNEQFF | TRBD2 | TRBJ2-1 | few | TRBV7-2
TGTGCCAGCAGTCCATGGACTAGCGGGGCCGGGACCCAGTACTTC | CASSPWTSGAGTQYF | TRBD2 | TRBJ2-5 | - | TRBV6-2/TRBV6-3
TGTGCCAGCAGCTTCCGGGACAAGTCTAACTATGGCTACACCTTC | CASSFRDKSNYGYTF | - | TRBJ1-2 | - | TRBV7-9
TGTGCCAGCAGTTACTCGGGCTTGTACCAAGAGACCCAGTACTTC | CASSYSGLYQETQYF | - | TRBJ2-5 | few | TRBV6-5
TGCAGCGCTAGAGGACAGTTCAATAGTAGCGGGACCCAGGGGAGGACGCAGTATTTT | CSARGQFNSSGTQGRTQYF | TRBD2 | TRBJ2-3 | - | TRBV29-1
TGTGCCAGTAGTCAAGGGCCTCTCTCCTATGGCTACACCTTC | CASSQGPLSYGYTF | - | TRBJ1-2 | - | TRBV19
TGTGCCAGCAGAGGCCGGGAGTTGAGTGGCTACACCTTC | CASRGRELSGYTF | - | TRBJ1-2 | many | TRBV6-1
TGTGCCAGCAGCTTCGGAGGGACTGGAAACACCATATATTTT | CASSFGGTGNTIYF | - | TRBJ1-3 | many | TRBV7-2
TGCAGCGTTGAACCGACAGGGGGGGACTATGGCTACACCTTC | CSVEPTGGDYGYTF | TRBD1 | TRBJ1-2 | - | TRBV29-1
TGTGCCAGTAGTTCCGGGGCAGTAATTAACTATGGCTACACCTTC | CASSSGAVINYGYTF | - | TRBJ1-2 | few | TRBV19
TGTGCCAGCAGCCCGAGGCTAGCGGGAGTCGAGACCCAGTACTTC | CASSPRLAGVETQYF | TRBD2 | TRBJ2-5 | few | TRBV11-2
TGCAGTGCTAGAGAGAGGGGAAGAACCTACAATGAGCAGTTCTTC | CSARERGRTYNEQFF | - | TRBJ2-1 | - | TRBV20-1
TGTGCCAGCAGCCAAGGGACTAGCGGGACGGGGGTCGGAGAGACCCAGTACTTC | CASSQGTSGTGVGETQYF | TRBD2 | TRBJ2-5 | - | TRBV4-2
TGTGCCAGCAGTTTCAAGAGGCAGGGGATTTCACCCCTCCACTTT | CASSFKRQGISPLHF | - | TRBJ1-6 | few | TRBV27
TGTGCCATCAGTGCGGGACTAGCGGGAGCAAGCACAGATACGCAGTATTTT | CAISAGLAGASTDTQYF | TRBD2 | TRBJ2-3 | few | TRBV10-3
TGTGCCAGCAGTTACACTGCGAACACCGGGGAGCTGTTTTTT | CASSYTANTGELFF | - | TRBJ2-2 | many | TRBV6-2/TRBV6-3